The clone carrying this TCR beta chain has just a few counts. The target antigen is unknown. These data come from a study of glioma-infiltrating T cells. Using RNA template, CDR3s of TCR alpha and beta were amplified with iRepertoire arm-PCR. Via MiXCR, TCRdb re-called the multiplex PCR reads, giving one row per CDR3 protein. Of fewer than 200,000 distinct CDR3 sequences in the sample, over 30% were seen once. The V and J ends lost 3 bases and 1 base, in that order; junction bases with no gene match: 0. Germline CDR1 is KGHSH and CDR2 is LQKENI. CDR3 length equals 14 residues. Points from the study as a whole: Tissue-blood divergence was below expectation in non-neoplastic patients, above in gliomas.

This receptor was obtained from a human donor with low-grade glioma or glioblastoma, undergoing nonglioma brain surgery, or in good health (not recorded which). V is TRBV18 and J is TRBJ2-3; 8 bases match TRBD1. The material sequenced was glioma tissue, nonneoplastic brain tissue, or PBMCs (not recorded which). The CDR3 sequence: CASSPDRGTDTQYF. The CDR3 nucleotides read TGTGCCAGCTCACCGGACAGGGGCACAGATACGCAGTATTTT.